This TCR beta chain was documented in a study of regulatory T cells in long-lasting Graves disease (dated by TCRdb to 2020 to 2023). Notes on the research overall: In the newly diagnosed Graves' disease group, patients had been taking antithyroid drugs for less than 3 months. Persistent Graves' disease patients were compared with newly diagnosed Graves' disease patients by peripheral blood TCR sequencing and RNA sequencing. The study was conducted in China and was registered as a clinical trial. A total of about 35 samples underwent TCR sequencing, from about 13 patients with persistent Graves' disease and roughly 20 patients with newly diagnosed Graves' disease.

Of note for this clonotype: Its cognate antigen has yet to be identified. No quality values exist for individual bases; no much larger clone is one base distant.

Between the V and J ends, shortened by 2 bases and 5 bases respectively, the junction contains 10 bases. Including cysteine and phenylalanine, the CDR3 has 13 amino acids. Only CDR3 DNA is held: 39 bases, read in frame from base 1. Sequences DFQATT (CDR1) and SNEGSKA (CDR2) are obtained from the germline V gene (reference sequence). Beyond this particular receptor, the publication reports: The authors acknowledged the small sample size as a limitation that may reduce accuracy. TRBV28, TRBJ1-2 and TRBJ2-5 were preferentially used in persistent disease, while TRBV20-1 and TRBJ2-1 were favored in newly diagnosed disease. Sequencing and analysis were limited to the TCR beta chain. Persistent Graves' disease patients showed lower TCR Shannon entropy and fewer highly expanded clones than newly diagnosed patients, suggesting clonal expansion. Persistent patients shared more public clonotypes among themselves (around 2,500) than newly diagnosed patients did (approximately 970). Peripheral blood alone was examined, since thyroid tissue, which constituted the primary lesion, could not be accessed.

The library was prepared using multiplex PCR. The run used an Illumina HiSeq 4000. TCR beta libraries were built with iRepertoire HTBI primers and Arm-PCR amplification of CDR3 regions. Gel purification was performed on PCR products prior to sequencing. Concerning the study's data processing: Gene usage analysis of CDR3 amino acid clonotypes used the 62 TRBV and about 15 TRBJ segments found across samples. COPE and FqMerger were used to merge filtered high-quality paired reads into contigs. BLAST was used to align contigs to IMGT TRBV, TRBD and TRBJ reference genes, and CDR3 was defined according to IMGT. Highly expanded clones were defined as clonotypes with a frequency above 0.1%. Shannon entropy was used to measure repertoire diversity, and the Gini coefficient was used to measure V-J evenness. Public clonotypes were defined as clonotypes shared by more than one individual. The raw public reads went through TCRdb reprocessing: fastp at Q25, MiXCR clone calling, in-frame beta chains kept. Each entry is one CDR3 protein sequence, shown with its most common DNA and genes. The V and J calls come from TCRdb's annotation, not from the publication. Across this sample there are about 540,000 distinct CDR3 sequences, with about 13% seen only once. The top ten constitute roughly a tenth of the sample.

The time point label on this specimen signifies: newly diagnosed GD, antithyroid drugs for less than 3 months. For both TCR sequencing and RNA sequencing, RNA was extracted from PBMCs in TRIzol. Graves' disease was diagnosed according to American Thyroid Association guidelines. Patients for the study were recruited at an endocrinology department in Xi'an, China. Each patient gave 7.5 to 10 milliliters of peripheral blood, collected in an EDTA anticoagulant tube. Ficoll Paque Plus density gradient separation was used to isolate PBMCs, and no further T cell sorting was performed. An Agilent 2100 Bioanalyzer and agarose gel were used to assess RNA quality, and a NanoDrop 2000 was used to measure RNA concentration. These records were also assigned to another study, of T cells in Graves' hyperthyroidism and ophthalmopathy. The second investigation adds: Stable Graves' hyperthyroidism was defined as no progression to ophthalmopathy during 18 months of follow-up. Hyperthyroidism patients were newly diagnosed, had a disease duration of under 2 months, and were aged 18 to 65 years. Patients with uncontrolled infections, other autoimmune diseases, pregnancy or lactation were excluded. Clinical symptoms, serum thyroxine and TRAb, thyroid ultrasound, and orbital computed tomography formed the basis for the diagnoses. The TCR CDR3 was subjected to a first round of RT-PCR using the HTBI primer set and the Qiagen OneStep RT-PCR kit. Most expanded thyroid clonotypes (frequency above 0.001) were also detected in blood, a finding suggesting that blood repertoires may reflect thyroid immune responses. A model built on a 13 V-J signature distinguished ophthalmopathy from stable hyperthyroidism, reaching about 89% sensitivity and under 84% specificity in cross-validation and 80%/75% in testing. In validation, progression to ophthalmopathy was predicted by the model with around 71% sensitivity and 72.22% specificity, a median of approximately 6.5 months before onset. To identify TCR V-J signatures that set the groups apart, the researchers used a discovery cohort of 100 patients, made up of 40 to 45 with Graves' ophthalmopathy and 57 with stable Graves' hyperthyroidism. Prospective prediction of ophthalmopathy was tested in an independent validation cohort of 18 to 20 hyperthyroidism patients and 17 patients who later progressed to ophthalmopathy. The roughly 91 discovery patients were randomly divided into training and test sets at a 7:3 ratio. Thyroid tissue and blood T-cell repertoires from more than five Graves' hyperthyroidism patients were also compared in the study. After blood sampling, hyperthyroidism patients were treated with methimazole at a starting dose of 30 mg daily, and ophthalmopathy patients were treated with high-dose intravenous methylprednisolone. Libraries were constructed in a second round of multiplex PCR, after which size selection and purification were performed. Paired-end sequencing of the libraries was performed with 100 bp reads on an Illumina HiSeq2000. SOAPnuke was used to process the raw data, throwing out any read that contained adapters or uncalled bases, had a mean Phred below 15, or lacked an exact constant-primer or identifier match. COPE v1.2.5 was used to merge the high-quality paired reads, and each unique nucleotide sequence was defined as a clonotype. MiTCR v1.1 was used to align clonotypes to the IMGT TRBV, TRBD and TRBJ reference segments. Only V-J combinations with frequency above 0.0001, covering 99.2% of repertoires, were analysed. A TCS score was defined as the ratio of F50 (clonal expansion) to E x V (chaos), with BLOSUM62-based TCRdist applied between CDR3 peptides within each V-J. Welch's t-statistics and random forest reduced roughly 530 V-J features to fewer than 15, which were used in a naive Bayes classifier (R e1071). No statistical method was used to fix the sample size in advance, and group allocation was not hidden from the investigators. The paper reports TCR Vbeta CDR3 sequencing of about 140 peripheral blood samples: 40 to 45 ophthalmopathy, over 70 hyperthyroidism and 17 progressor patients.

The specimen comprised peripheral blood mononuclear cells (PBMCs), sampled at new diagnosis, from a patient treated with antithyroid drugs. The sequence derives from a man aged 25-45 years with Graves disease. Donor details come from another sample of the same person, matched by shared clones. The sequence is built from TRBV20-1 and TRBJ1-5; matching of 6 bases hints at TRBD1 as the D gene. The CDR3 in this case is CSARRGVDQPQHF. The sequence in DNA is TGCAGTGCTAGAAGGGGGGTAGATCAGCCCCAGCATTTT.